Below, 5 T cell receptor gamma chains from the same sample are listed, as sequenced in a study of gamma-delta chains in newborns, infants, children. TCRdb fed the reads into CATT to redo clone calling. The sample carries approximately 1,000 gamma-chain clones, about 38% recorded once. The sequencing sample was made of blood. These TCRs come from a child who was a newborn, infant or young child, either healthy, febrile or measles-vaccinated (not recorded which).

The table lists this clone with a few counts. The chain links TRGV9 to TRGJP. The J gene, left out of TCRdb, was set here by checking the DNA against germline. J gave up 2 bases and V 4 bases, and 5 bases lay outside the gene matches. There are 17 residues in the CDR3. CDR1 and CDR2 from the germline V gene are GITISATS and ISYDGTV (reference sequence). CDR3 DNA: TGTGCCTTGTGGGATCTTCGGCAAGAGTTGGGCAAAAAAATCAAGGTATTT. Encoded protein: CALWDLRQELGKKIKVF.

As for this clone: Other DNA sequences within the sample encode an identical CDR3. The chain is built from TRGV9 and TRGJP. No J gene is reported in TCRdb; it was inferred here by comparing the DNA with germline. The germline V gene has CDR1 GITISATS and CDR2 ISYDGTV (reference sequence). V was clipped by 3 bases and J by 1 base; unmatched bases: 9. The CDR3 consists of 19 residues. CDR3 coding DNA: TGTGCCTTGTGGGAGCCTTTAACGGGGCAAGAGTTGGGCAAAAAAATCAAGGTATTT. Amino acids: CALWEPLTGQELGKKIKVF.

The chain couples TRGV3 to TRGJP1. No J gene is reported in TCRdb; it was inferred here by comparing the DNA with germline. After removal of 3 bases from V and 6 bases from J, the junction contained 1 base not matched to a gene. The germline CDR1 and CDR2 sequences are VTNTFY and YDVSTARD (reference sequence). The CDR3 sequence is 12 residues long. The CDR3 DNA is TGTGCCACCTGGGACTCTGGTTGGTTCAAGATATTT. Translating it yields CATWDSGWFKIF.

The sample holds a few counts of this clone. This sequence joins TRGV8 and TRGJP1. Because TCRdb records no J gene, it was assigned here through a match of the DNA to germline. After removal of 0 bases from V and 4 bases from J, the junction contained 5 bases not matched to a gene. Germline CDR1 is VENAVY and CDR2 is YDSYNSRV. The CDR3 loop spans 15 amino acids. The CDR3 nucleotides read TGTGCCACCTGGGATAGGGAAGGCACTGGTTGGTTCAAGATATTT. Amino acids: CATWDREGTGWFKIF.

The J gene was recorded as TRGJ1 or TRGJ2; no V gene was called. This CDR3 is built from 13 residues. The CDR3 reads CATWDGRYYKKLF. CDR3 nucleotide sequence: TGTGCCACCTGGGACGGCCGTTATTATAAGAAACTCTTT.